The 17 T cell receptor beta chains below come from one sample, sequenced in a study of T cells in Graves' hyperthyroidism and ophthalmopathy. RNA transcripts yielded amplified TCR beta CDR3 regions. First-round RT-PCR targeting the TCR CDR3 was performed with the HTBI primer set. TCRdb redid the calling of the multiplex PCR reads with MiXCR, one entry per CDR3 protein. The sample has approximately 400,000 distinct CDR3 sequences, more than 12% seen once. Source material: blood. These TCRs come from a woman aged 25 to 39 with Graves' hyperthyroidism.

CDR3 bases: TGTGCCAGCAGTTCGACAGGGGGACAGACCCAGTACTTC. Translated: CASSSTGGQTQYF. The chain employs TRBV12-3 or TRBV12-4 and TRBJ2-5, with 9 bases identical to TRBD1. After removal of 4 bases from V and 6 bases from J, the junction contained 3 bases not matched to a gene. The CDR3 contains 13 residues.

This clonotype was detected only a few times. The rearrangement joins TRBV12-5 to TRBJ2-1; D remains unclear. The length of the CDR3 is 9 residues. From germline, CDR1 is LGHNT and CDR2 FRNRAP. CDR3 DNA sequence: TGTGCCCTGTTCGATGAGCAGTTCTTC. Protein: CALFDEQFF.

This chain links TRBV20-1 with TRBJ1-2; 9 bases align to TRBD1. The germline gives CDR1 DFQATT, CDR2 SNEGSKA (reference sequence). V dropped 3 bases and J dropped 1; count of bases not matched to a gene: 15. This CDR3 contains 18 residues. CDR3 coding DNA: TGCAGTGCTAGGACGTGGACAGGGGCGTCCCGAATTAACTATGGCTACACCTTC. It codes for CSARTWTGASRINYGYTF.

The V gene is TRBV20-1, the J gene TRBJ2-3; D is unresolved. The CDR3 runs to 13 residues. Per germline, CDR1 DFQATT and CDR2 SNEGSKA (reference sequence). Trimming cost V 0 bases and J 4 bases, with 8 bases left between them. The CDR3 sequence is CSAREIGADTQYF. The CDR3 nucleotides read TGCAGTGCTAGAGAAATAGGCGCAGATACGCAGTATTTT.

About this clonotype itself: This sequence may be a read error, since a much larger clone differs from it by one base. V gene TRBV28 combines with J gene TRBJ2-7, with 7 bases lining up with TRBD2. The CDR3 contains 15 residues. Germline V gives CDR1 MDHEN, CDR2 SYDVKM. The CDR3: CASSSLSGASYEHYF. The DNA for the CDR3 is TGTGCCAGCAGTTCCTTAAGCGGGGCTTCCTACGAGCACTACTTC.

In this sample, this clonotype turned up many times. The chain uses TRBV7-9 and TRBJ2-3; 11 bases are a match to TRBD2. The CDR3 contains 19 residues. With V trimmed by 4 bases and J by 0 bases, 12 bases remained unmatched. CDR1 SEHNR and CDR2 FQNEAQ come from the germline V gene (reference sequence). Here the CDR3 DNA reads TGTGCCAGCAGCTGGCTAGCGGGAGGTCCAATCACTAGCACAGATACGCAGTATTTT. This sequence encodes CASSWLAGGPITSTDTQYF. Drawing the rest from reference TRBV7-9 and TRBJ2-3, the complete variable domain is DTGVSQNPRHKITKRGQNVTFRCDPISEHNRLYWYRQTLGQGPEFLTYFQNEAQLEKSRLLSDRFSAERPKGSFSTLEIQRTEQGDSAMYLCASSWLAGGPITSTDTQYFGPGTRLTVL.

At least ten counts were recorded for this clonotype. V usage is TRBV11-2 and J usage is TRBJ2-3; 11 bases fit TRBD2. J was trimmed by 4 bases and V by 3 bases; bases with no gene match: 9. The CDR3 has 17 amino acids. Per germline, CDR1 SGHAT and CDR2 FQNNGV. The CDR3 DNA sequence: TGTGCCAGCAGCTTTGGGATAGCGGGAGGGGTATCAGATACGCAGTATTTT. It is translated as CASSFGIAGGVSDTQYF.

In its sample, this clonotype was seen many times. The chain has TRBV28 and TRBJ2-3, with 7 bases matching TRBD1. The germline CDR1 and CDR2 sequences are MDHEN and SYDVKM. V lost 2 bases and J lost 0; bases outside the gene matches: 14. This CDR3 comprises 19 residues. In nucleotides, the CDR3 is TGTGCCAGCAGTTTACGGACAGGAATAATCGAGACTAGCACAGATACGCAGTATTTT. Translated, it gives CASSLRTGIIETSTDTQYF.

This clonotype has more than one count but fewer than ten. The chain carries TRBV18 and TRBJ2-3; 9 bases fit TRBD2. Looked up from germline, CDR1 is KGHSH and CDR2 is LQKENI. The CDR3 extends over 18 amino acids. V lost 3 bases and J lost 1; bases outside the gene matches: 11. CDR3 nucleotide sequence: TGTGCCAGCTCACCTGTCTGGCTAGCGGGAACGGGCACAGATACGCAGTATTTT. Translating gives CASSPVWLAGTGTDTQYF. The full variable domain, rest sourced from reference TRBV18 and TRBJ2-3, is NAGVMQNPRHLVRRRGQEARLRCSPMKGHSHVYWYRQLPEEGLKFMVYLQKENIIDESGMPKERFSAEFPKEGPSILRIQQVVRGDSAAYFCASSPVWLAGTGTDTQYFGPGTRLTVL.

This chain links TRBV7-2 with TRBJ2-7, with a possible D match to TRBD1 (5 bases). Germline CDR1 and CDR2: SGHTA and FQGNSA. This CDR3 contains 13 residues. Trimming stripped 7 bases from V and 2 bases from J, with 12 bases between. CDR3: CASTDRDAYEQYF. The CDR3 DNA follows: TGTGCCAGCACCGACAGAGACGCCTACGAGCAGTACTTC. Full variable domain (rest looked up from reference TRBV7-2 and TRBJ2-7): GAGVSQSPSNKVTEKGKDVELRCDPISGHTALYWYRQSLGQGLEFLIYFQGNSAPDKSGLPSDRFSAERTGGSVSTLTIQRTQQEDSAVYLCASTDRDAYEQYFGPGTRLTVT.

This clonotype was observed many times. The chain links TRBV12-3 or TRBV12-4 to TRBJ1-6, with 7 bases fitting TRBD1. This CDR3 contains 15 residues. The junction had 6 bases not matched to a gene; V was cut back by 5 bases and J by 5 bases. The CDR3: CASSVSQGDNSPLHF. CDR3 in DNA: TGTGCCAGCAGTGTGTCGCAGGGGGATAATTCACCCCTCCACTTT.

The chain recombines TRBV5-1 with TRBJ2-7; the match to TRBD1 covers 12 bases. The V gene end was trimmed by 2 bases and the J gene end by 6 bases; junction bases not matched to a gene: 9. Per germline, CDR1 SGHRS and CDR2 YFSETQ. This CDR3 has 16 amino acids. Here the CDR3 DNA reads TGCGCCAGCAGCTTATCCGGGACAGGGGGCGAAGGCGAGCAGTACTTC. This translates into CASSLSGTGGEGEQYF.

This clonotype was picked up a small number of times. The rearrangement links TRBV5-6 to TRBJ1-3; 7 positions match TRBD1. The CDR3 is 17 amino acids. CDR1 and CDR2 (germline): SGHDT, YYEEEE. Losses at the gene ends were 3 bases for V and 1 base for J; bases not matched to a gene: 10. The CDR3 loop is CASSYLTGWDSGNTIYF. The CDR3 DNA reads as TGTGCCAGCAGCTACCTGACAGGGTGGGATTCTGGAAACACCATATATTTT.

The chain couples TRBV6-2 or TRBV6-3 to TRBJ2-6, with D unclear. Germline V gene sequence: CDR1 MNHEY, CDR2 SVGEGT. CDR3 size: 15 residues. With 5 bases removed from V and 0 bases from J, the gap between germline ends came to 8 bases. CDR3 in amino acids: CASSTVVSGANVLTF. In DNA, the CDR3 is TGTGCCAGCAGTACGGTGGTCTCTGGGGCCAACGTCCTGACTTTC.

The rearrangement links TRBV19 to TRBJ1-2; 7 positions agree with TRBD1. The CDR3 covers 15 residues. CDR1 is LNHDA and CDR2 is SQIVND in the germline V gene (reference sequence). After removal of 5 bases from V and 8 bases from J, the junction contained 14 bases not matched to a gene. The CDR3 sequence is CASSFQGVPSRGYTF. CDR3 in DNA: TGTGCCAGTAGTTTCCAGGGGGTCCCCTCGAGGGGCTACACCTTC.

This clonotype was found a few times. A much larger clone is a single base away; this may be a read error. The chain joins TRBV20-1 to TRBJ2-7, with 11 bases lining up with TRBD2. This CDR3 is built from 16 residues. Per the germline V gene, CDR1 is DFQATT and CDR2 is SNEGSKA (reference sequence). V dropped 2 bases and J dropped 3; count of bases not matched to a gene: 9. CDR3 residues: CSARLLAGGLRYEQYF. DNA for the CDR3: TGCAGTGCTAGACTCCTAGCGGGAGGATTGCGCTACGAGCAGTACTTC.

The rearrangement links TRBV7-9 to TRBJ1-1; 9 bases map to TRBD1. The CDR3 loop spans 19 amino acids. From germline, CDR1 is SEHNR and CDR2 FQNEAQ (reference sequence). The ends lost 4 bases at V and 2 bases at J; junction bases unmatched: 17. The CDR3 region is CASSSPYFSGTGRNTEAFF. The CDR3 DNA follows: TGTGCCAGCAGCTCACCGTACTTCTCCGGGACAGGGAGAAACACTGAAGCTTTCTTT.